This TCR beta chain was identified during a study of cytomegalovirus exposure and HLA in healthy donors. Study context: A preliminary data release comprised roughly 80 million unique TCRs obtained from HLA-typed donors.

This PCR relied on a set of 60 Vbeta primers and 13 Jbeta primers. Here immunoSEQ multiplex PCR was the method, and the copy in TCRdb shows in-frame clones only, minus some. This sample carries some 160,000 clones, with 2.1% going to the ten biggest clones. V was cut by 3 bases and J by 8 bases, with 22 bases left in between. This CDR3 is 16 amino acids long. The germline V gene encodes CDR1 SGHTA and CDR2 FQGNSA. This sequence joins TRBV7-2 and TRBJ1-2; TRBD1 might be the D (5 bases). This TCR was sampled from a young man in good health and CMV-seronegative. The sample taken for sequencing was PBMCs. CDR3 region: CASSFRDPFSRGGYTF. The CDR3 DNA follows: TGTGCCAGCAGCTTTCGCGATCCCTTCAGCCGGGGGGGCTACACCTTC.